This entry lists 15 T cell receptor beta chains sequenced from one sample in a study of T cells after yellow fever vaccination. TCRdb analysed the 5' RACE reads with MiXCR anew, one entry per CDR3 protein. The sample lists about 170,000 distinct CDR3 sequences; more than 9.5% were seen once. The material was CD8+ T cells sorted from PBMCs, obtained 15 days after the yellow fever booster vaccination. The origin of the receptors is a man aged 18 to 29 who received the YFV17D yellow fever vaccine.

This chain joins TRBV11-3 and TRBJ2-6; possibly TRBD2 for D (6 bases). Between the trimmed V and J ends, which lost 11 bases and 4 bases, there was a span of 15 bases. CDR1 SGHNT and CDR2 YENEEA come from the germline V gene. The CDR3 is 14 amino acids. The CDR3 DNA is TGTGCCCTCAACGGGGGTCCCGGGGCCAACGTCCTGACTTTC. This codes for CALNGGPGANVLTF.

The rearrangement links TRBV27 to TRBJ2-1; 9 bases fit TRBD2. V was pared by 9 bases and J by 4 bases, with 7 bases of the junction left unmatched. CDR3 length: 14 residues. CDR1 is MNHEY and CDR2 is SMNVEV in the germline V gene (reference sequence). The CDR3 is CASSPSGEYNEQFF. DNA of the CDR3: TGTGCCAGTAGTCCTAGCGGGGAGTACAATGAGCAGTTCTTC.

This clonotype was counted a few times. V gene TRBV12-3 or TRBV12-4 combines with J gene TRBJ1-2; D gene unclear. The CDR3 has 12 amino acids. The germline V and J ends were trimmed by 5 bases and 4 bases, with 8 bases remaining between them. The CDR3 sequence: CASSVGGYGYTF. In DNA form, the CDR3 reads TGTGCCAGCAGTGTAGGTGGCTATGGCTACACCTTC.

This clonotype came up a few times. Written as DNA, the CDR3 is TGTGCCAGCAGTTTATCGAGTGATACGCAGTATTTT. Translation: CASSLSSDTQYF. V gene TRBV12-3 or TRBV12-4 combines with J gene TRBJ2-3; the D is unclear. The CDR3 is 12 residues long. The ends were cut back, 2 bases at V and 6 bases at J, with 6 bases in the middle.

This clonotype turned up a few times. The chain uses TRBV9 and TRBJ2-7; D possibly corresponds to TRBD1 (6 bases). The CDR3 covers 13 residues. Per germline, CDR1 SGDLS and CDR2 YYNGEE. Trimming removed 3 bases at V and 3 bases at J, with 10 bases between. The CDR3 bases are TGTGCCAGCAGCGCGACAGGAGACTACGAGCAGTACTTC. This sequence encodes CASSATGDYEQYF.

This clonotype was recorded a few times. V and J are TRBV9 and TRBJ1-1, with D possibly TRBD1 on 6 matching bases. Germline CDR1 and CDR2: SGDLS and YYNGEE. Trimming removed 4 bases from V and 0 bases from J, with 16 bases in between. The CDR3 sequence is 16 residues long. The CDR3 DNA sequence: TGTGCCAGCAGCCCAATAGGGGGGCCGATGAACACTGAAGCTTTCTTT. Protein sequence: CASSPIGGPMNTEAFF. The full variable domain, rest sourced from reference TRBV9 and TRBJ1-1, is DSGVTQTPKHLITATGQRVTLRCSPRSGDLSVYWYQQSLDQGLQFLIQYYNGEERAKGNILERFSAQQFPDLHSELNLSSLELGDSALYFCASSPIGGPMNTEAFFGQGTRLTVV.

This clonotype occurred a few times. The CDR3 reads CASAGTGTNQPQHF. CDR3 nucleotides: TGTGCTAGTGCCGGTACAGGGACCAATCAGCCCCAGCATTTT. The rearrangement uses TRBV12-5 and TRBJ1-5; a weak D match, TRBD1 (6 bases). V lost 7 bases, J lost 3 bases, and 13 bases lay in between. The CDR3 contains 14 residues. Germline V gives CDR1 LGHNT, CDR2 FRNRAP.

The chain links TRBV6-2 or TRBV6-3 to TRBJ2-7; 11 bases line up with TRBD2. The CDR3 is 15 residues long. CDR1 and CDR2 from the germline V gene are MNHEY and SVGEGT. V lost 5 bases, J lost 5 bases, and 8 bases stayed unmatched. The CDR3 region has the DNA TGTGCCAGCAGTCCGATGACTAGCGGGGTCAACGAGCAGTACGTC. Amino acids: CASSPMTSGVNEQYV.

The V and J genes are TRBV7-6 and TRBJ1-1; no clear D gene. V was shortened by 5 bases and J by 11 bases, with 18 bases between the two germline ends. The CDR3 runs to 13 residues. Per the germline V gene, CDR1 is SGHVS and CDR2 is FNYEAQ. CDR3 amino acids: CASSPGQSVMAFF. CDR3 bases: TGTGCCAGCAGCCCCGGTCAGTCAGTAATGGCTTTCTTT.

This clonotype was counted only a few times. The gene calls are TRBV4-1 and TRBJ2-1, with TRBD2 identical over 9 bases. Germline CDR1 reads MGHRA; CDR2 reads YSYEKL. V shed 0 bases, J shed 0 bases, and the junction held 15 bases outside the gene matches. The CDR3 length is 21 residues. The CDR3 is CASSQDEFGLAGSRSYNEQFF. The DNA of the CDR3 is TGCGCCAGCAGCCAAGACGAATTCGGCCTAGCGGGGTCACGCTCCTACAATGAGCAGTTCTTC.

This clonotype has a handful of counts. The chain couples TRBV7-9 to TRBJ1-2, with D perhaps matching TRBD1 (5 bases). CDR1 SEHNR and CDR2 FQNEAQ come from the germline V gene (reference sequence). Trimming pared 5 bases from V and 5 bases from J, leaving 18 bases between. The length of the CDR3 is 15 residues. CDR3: CASSQVWDGRYGYTF. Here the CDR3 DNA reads TGTGCCAGCAGCCAAGTTTGGGACGGACGGTATGGCTACACCTTC.

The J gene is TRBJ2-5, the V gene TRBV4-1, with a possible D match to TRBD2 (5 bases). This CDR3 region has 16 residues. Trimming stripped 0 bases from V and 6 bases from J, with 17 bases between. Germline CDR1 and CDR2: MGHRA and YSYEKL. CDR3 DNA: TGCGCCAGCAGCCAAGAATCGCGAGGGTTGAGACAGACCCAGTACTTC. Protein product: CASSQESRGLRQTQYF.

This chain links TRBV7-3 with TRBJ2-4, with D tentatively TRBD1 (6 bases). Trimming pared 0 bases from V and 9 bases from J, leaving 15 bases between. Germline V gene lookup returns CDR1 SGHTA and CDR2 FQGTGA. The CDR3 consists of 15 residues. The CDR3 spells CASSLTEQGRAIQYF. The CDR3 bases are TGTGCCAGCAGCTTAACTGAACAGGGTCGTGCCATTCAGTACTTC.

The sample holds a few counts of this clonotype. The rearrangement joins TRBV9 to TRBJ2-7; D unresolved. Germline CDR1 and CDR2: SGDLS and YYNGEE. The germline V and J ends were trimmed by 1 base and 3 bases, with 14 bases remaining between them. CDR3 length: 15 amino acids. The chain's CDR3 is CASSVSGVADYEQYF. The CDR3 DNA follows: TGTGCCAGCAGCGTATCAGGAGTGGCAGACTACGAGCAGTACTTC.

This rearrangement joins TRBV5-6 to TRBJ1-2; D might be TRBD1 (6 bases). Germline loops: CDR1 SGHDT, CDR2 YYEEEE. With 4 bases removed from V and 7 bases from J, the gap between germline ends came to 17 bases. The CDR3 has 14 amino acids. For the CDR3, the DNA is TGTGCCAGCAGCCCTCCTACAGGGCGGAGTGGCTACACCTTC. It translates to CASSPPTGRSGYTF.